Listed below are T cell receptor beta chains from one sample, sequenced in a study of cytomegalovirus exposure and HLA in healthy donors. Sequencing used immunoSEQ multiplex PCR; TCRdb keeps in-frame clones, though not all of them. The sample lists approximately 190,000 clones; 81% were seen once. Input material: PBMCs. All receptors come from a man between 40 and 49 years old in good health and CMV-seropositive. Each CDR3 is given without its conserved first and last residue. Fields, in order: V gene, clone size, CDR3 length, CDR3 protein. Clone size is given for some rows only: seen once, a few or many times, or a class if the clone is expanded.

>TRBV6-6|-|11
AGRRDWKYEQY
>TRBV6-6|-|9
ASSLGVGYT
>TRBV2|once|11
ASSEREDHEQY
>TRBV4-1|-|12
ASSRDTFTDTQY
>TRBV10-3|once|12
ATGIDLHNSPLH
>TRBV10-2|-|12
ASSDGGRGYEQY
>TRBV5-4|few|13
ASSFGASGSGEQF
>TRBV9|-|12
ASGTDSSGNTIY
>TRBV4-1|-|11
ASSHLSSYEQY
>TRBV19|-|10
ASSKTGGGYT
>TRBV5-1|once|14
ASSLYGTDSNQPQH
>TRBV11-2|-|14
ASSVVGLATGNEQF
>TRBV19|once|14
ASSIGSSMDSMTQY
>TRBV27|-|12
ASSLGPYTGELF
>TRBV27|-|10
ASGLTGNEQY
>TRBV14|-|14
ASSRGLGPAASGYT
>TRBV5-1|-|11
ASSPGRGGGYT
>TRBV18|-|14
ASSRSPGTSQETQY
>TRBV27|-|12
ASSATGYTYEQY
>TRBV5-1|-|12
ASSLSGREYEQY
>TRBV28|-|12
ASSLLDRGYEQY
>TRBV29-1|-|12
SVEMAGRTDTQY
>TRBV27|-|12
ASSRMDRGETQY
>TRBV4-1|-|15
ASSQEGTSGSDGELF
>TRBV5-4|few|12
ASSFWTGTDTQY